This TCR beta chain was found in a study of cytomegalovirus exposure and HLA in healthy donors. Germline V lookup: CDR1 MRHNA, CDR2 SNTAGT. Trimming removed 5 bases from V and 5 bases from J, with 12 bases in between. The CDR3 spans 13 residues. This clone was counted a few times. Its specificity is not known. Points from the study as a whole: The classifier, whose performance was assessed in both the original and validation cohorts, reportedly diagnosed cytomegalovirus status with high specificity and sensitivity. The authors listed 180 or so TCR beta chains as cytomegalovirus-associated.

With 60 Vbeta and 13 Jbeta primers, the PCR was carried out. Measured with immunoSEQ multiplex PCR; TCRdb has only the in-frame clones, and not every one. Of 100,000 to 120,000 clones listed, roughly 13% are singletons. The V and J genes are TRBV6-4 and TRBJ2-5; D is possibly TRBD2 (6 bases). This TCR came from a man between 35 and 55 years old in good health and CMV-seropositive. Source material: PBMCs. Here the CDR3 DNA reads TGTGCCAGCAGTAGGGACTTAGGGGAGACCCAGTACTTC. Translated: CASSRDLGETQYF.